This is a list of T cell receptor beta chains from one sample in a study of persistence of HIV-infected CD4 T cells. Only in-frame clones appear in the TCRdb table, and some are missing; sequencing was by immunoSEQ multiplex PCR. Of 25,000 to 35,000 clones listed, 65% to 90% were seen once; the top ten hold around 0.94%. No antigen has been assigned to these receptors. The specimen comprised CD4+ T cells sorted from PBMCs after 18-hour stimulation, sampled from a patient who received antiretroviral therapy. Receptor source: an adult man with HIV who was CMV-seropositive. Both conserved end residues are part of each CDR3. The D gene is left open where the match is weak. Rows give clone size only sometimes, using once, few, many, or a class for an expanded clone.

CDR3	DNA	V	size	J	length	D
CASKRGPGGETQYF	TGTGCCAGCAAACGGGGCCCCGGAGGGGAGACCCAGTACTTC	TRBV6-5	NA	TRBJ2-5	14	NA
CASSPPEVRNEKLFF	TGTGCCAGCTCACCACCGGAGGTACGTAATGAAAAACTGTTTTTT	TRBV18	NA	TRBJ1-4	15	NA
CASSQSARGIQPQHF	TGCGCCAGCAGTCAATCGGCCAGGGGTATTCAGCCCCAGCATTTT	TRBV23-1	NA	TRBJ1-5	15	NA
CASRAGQGVWGEQYF	TGTGCCAGCAGAGCGGGACAGGGGGTTTGGGGGGAGCAGTACTTC	TRBV5-4	NA	TRBJ2-7	15	TRBD1
CASSTQGGGELFF	TGTGCCAGTAGTACCCAGGGGGGCGGGGAGCTGTTTTTT	TRBV19	NA	TRBJ2-2	13	NA
CASSQEPRGNEQFF	TGCGCCAGCAGCCAAGAACCAAGGGGAAATGAGCAGTTCTTC	TRBV4-3	once	TRBJ2-1	14	NA
CASSQDGYYEQYF	TGCGCCAGCAGCCAAGATGGATACTACGAGCAGTACTTC	TRBV4-3	NA	TRBJ2-7	13	NA
CASSLTSVNYGYTF	TGTGCCAGCAGTTTAACGTCCGTTAACTATGGCTACACCTTC	TRBV28	NA	TRBJ1-2	14	NA
CASSPASRGSNIQYF	TGTGCCAGCAGCCCCGCGTCGAGGGGGTCGAACATTCAGTACTTC	TRBV7-8	NA	TRBJ2-4	15	NA
CASSPRLSLSYEQYF	TGTGCCAGCAGCCCCCGTCTGAGCCTCTCCTACGAGCAGTACTTC	TRBV5-6	NA	TRBJ2-7	15	NA
CASSPDRRNEKLFF	TGTGCCAGCAGCCCCGACAGGCGCAATGAAAAACTGTTTTTT	TRBV6-6	NA	TRBJ1-4	14	NA
CASSEGGRLHYGYTF	TGTGCCAGCAGTGAGGGGGGACGACTACACTATGGCTACACCTTC	TRBV2	NA	TRBJ1-2	15	NA
CASSLQGWQETQYF	TGTGCCAGCAGCCTACAGGGTTGGCAAGAGACCCAGTACTTC	TRBV3-1/TRBV3-2	NA	TRBJ2-5	14	NA
CASSSISGGRYGYTF	TGTGCCAGTAGTAGTATATCGGGGGGACGGTATGGCTACACCTTC	TRBV19	NA	TRBJ1-2	15	NA
CASSYSMTRTVMNTEAFF	TGTGCCAGCAGTTACTCTATGACCCGGACAGTAATGAACACTGAAGCTTTCTTT	TRBV6-2/TRBV6-3	NA	TRBJ1-1	18	NA
CASIQGTIYF	TGTGCCAGCATTCAGGGAACCATATATTTT	TRBV6-5	NA	TRBJ1-3	10	NA
CASSLATGMSPLHF	TGTGCCAGCAGCTTAGCGACAGGGATGTCACCCCTCCACTTT	TRBV7-9	NA	TRBJ1-6	14	TRBD1
CASSLPDGSPLHF	TGTGCCAGCAGCTTGCCTGATGGTTCACCCCTCCACTTT	TRBV5-4	once	TRBJ1-6	13	NA
CASSQEGQGGEKLFF	TGTGCCAGCAGCCAAGAGGGACAGGGAGGTGAAAAACTGTTTTTT	TRBV7-9	NA	TRBJ1-4	15	TRBD1
CATSRDGEQFF	TGTGCCACCAGCAGAGATGGTGAGCAGTTCTTC	TRBV15	NA	TRBJ2-1	11	NA
CASSPPVDTQYF	TGTGCCAGCTCACCACCGGTAGATACGCAGTATTTT	TRBV18	NA	TRBJ2-3	12	NA
CASGRTSENNEQFF	TGTGCTAGTGGCCGGACTAGCGAGAACAATGAGCAGTTCTTC	TRBV12-5	NA	TRBJ2-1	14	TRBD2